This T cell receptor (beta chain) was sequenced for a study of cytomegalovirus exposure and HLA in healthy donors. Study-level findings and limits: A later analysis found TCR association rates differed by HLA locus, highest for DRB1 and lowest for HLA-C. Most likely, a cluster of highly shared sequence variants arose as a sequencing artifact. According to an earlier analysis, most TCR beta V segments yielded productive rearrangements about 90% or about 30% of the time.

Germline V gene data show CDR1 as SEHNR and CDR2 as FQNEAQ (reference sequence). The CDR3 is 15 amino acids. Trimming stripped 5 bases from V and 8 bases from J, with 21 bases between. Whereas donors were nominally healthy upon sampling, unrecorded immune exposures were probable. PCR used 60 Vbeta primers and 13 Jbeta primers. Produced via immunoSEQ multiplex PCR; TCRdb's table is partial and in-frame only. The sample has about 160,000 clones, about 81% seen once. A note on this clone: Its target is not known.

J is TRBJ1-2 and V is TRBV7-9, with D maybe TRBD1 (5 bases). The sequence came from a woman aged 50 to 60 in good health and CMV-seropositive. Sample: PBMCs. CDR3 region: CASSQPGKGTGGYTF. The CDR3 nucleotides are TGTGCCAGCAGCCAGCCCGGAAAAGGGACTGGGGGCTACACCTTC.